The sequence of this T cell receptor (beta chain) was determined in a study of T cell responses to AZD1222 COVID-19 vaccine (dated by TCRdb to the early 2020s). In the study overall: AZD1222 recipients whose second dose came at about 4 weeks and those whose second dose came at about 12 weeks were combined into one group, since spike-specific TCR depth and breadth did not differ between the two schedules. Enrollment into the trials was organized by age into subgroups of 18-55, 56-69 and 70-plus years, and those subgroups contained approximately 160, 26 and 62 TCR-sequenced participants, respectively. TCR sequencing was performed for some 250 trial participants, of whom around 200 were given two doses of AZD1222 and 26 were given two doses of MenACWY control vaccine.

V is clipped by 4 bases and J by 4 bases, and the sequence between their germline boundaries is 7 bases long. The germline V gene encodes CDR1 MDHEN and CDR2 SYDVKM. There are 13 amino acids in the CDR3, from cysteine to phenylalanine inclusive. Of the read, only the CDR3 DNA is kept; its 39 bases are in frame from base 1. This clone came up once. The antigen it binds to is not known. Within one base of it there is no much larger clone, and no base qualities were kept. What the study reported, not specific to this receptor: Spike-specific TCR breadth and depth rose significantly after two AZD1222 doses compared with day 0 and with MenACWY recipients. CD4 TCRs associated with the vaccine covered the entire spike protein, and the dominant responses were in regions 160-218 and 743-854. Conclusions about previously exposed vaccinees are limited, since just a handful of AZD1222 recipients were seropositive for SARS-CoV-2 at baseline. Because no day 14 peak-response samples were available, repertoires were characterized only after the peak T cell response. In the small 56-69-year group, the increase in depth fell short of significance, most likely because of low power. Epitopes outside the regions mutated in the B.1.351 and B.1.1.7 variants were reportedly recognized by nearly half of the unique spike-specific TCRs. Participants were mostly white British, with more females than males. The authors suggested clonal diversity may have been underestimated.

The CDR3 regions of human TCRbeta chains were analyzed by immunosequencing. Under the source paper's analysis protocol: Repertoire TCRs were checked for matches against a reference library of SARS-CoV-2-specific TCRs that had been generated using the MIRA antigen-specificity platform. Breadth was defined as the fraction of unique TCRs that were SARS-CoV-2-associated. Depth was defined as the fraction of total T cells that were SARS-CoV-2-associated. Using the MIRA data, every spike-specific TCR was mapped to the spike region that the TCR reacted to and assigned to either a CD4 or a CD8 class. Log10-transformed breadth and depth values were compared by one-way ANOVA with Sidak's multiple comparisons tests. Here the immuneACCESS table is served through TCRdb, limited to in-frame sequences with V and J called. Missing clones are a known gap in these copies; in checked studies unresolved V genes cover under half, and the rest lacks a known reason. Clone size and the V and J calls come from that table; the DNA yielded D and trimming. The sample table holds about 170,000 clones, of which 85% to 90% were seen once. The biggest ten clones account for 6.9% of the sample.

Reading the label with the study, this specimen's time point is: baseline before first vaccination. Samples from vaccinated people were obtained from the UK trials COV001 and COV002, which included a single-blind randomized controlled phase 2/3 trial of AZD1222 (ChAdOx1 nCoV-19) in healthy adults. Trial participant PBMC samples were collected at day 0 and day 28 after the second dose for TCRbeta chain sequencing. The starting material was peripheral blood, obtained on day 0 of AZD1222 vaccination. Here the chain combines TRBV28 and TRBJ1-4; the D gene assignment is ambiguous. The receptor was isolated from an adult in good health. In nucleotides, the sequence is TGTGCCAGCAGTTCGGGTGGTAATGAAAAACTGTTTTTT. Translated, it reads CASSSGGNEKLFF.